A single sample gave rise to the 19 T cell receptor beta chains below, sequenced in a study of a mutant IDH1 vaccine in newly diagnosed glioma. Their antigens are not known. Clones were read by immunoSEQ multiplex PCR, and TCRdb kept only the in-frame ones, dropping some. The table records about 68,000 clones, around 82% of them present only once. The sample's time point: week 35, safety follow-up. In the vaccine, a single dose held 300 ug of the mutant IDH1 20-mer peptide, along with topical imiquimod. This specimen consisted of PBMCs, obtained from a glioma patient whose treatment included an IDH1 peptide vaccine. The receptors derive from a man aged 18 to 29 with glioma.

This clone was observed once. This chain links TRBV7-2 with TRBJ1-4; D is undetermined. CDR3 length: 15 residues. The V gene's germline CDR1 is SGHTA and CDR2 FQGNSA. V dropped 4 bases and J dropped 5 bases, with 14 bases sitting between them. CDR3 nucleotide sequence: TGTGCCAGCAGCTCCTCGGCGGTTAGAAATGAAAAACTGTTTTTT. The encoded protein is CASSSSAVRNEKLFF.

V usage is TRBV5-4 and J usage is TRBJ2-7; D not certain. Germline CDR1 is SGHNT and CDR2 is YYREEE (reference sequence). The CDR3 is 14 residues long. The V end lost 4 bases, the J end lost 2 bases, and 13 bases lay between the germline ends. CDR3 residues: CASSPGLVAYEQYF. The CDR3 DNA reads as TGTGCCAGCAGCCCCGGGTTGGTTGCCTACGAGCAGTACTTC.

V gene TRBV6-6 combines with J gene TRBJ1-2, with 9 bases matching TRBD1. Germline V gives CDR1 MNHNY, CDR2 SVGAGI (reference sequence). V was clipped by 4 bases and J by 0 bases; unmatched bases: 6. The CDR3 length is 16 residues. Written as DNA, the CDR3 is TGTGCCAGCAGTTTTACAGGGGGCGCGTCTAACTATGGCTACACCTTC. Translating it yields CASSFTGGASNYGYTF.

In regard to this clone: The same CDR3 is also encoded by other DNA sequences in this sample. V gene TRBV15 combines with J gene TRBJ2-3; D is unresolved. The V gene's germline CDR1 is LNHNV and CDR2 YYDKDF (reference sequence). CDR3 length: 13 amino acids. V shed 0 bases and J shed 5 bases, with 6 bases lying between them. CDR3 residues: CATSRDRVDTQYF. The CDR3 coding sequence is TGTGCCACCAGCAGAGATCGAGTAGATACGCAGTATTTT. Based on the CDR3 plus reference TRBV15 and TRBJ2-3, the full variable domain is DAMVIQNPRYQVTQFGKPVTLSCSQTLNHNVMYWYQQKSSQAPKLLFHYYDKDFNNEADTPDNFQSRRPNTSFCFLDIRSPGLGDTAMYLCATSRDRVDTQYFGPGTRLTVL.

The chain recombines TRBV6-5 with TRBJ2-7, with a tentative D call TRBD1 (5 bases). Between the trimmed V and J ends, which lost 2 bases and 8 bases, there was a span of 13 bases. CDR1 is MNHEY, CDR2 SVGAGI, per germline. The CDR3 extends over 13 amino acids. The CDR3 here is CASSYRDSRKQYF. For the CDR3, the DNA is TGTGCCAGCAGTTACCGCGACAGTCGGAAGCAGTACTTC.

This rearrangement joins TRBV5-4 to TRBJ2-7; TRBD1 might be the D (6 bases). This CDR3 comprises 14 residues. V was shortened by 0 bases and J by 4 bases, with 11 bases between the two germline ends. CDR1 SGHNT and CDR2 YYREEE come from the germline V gene (reference sequence). This chain's CDR3 is CASSLGLQGYEQYF. CDR3 nucleotide sequence: TGTGCCAGCAGCTTGGGGCTACAGGGTTACGAGCAGTACTTC.

The chain combines TRBV2 with TRBJ1-4; a weak D match, TRBD1 (6 bases). CDR3 length: 14 amino acids. Germline CDR1 SNHLY, CDR2 FYNNEI. V dropped 8 bases and J dropped 5 bases, with 15 bases sitting between them. The CDR3 DNA is TGTGCCAGCCTCGCGCCAGGGGTAAATGAAAAACTGTTTTTT. Encoded protein: CASLAPGVNEKLFF.

This clone was counted once. The chain combines TRBV20-1 with TRBJ2-1; D is perhaps TRBD1 (6 bases). The CDR3 is 10 amino acids. Germline loops: CDR1 DFQATT, CDR2 SNEGSKA (reference sequence). V was trimmed by 5 bases and J by 10 bases, leaving 9 bases between them. CDR3 sequence: CSASDREQFF. DNA for the CDR3: TGCAGTGCTTCTGACAGGGAGCAGTTCTTC.

This clone was observed once. V is TRBV28 and J is TRBJ2-7; 7 positions match TRBD1. Trimming removed 5 bases from V and 13 bases from J; junction bases left unmatched: 11. The CDR3 runs 12 residues. Germline assignment: CDR1 MDHEN and CDR2 SYDVKM. The chain's CDR3 is CASSARWDSRYF. The CDR3 region has the DNA TGTGCCAGCAGTGCCCGGTGGGACAGCCGCTACTTC.

CDR3 bases: TGCGCCAGCAGCCAAGGACAGGGAGGATTGAACACTGAAGCTTTCTTT. Its protein product is CASSQGQGGLNTEAFF. The chain carries TRBV4-1 and TRBJ1-1; 7 bases agree with TRBD1. V lost 1 base to trimming and J lost 0 bases; unmatched junction nucleotides: 5. Germline CDR1 and CDR2: MGHRA and YSYEKL. CDR3 size: 16 residues.

This chain links TRBV5-8 with TRBJ2-2; D not resolved. This CDR3 is 15 amino acids long. Trimming took 4 bases from V and 0 from J, leaving 10 bases between them. Germline assignment: CDR1 SGHTS and CDR2 YDEGEE. The CDR3 sequence: CASSPWTANTGELFF. Written as DNA, the CDR3 is TGTGCCAGCAGCCCCTGGACGGCGAACACCGGGGAGCTGTTTTTT. Full variable domain (remainder filled in from reference TRBV5-8 and TRBJ2-2): EAGVTQSPTHLIKTRGQQATLRCSPISGHTSVYWYQQALGLGLQFLLWYDEGEERNRGNFPPRFSGRQFPNYSSELNVNALELEDSALYLCASSPWTANTGELFFGEGSRLTVL.

The chain joins TRBV28 to TRBJ1-1; possibly TRBD1 for D (5 bases). The CDR3 runs 16 residues. V was pared by 4 bases and J by 0 bases, with 15 bases between. Looked up from germline, CDR1 is MDHEN and CDR2 is SYDVKM. The CDR3 region is CASSSIEGPLNTEAFF. CDR3 bases: TGTGCCAGCAGTTCTATTGAGGGGCCCCTGAACACTGAAGCTTTCTTT.

This clone turned up a few times. The rearrangement links TRBV5-6 to TRBJ1-1, with D unresolved. Germline V lookup: CDR1 SGHDT, CDR2 YYEEEE. Deletions cut 2 bases from V and 4 bases from J, with 9 bases between. This CDR3 has 13 residues. The CDR3 DNA is TGTGCCAGCAGCTTCGCGGTGGGCACTGAAGCTTTCTTT. It yields the protein CASSFAVGTEAFF.

The chain is built from TRBV6-1 and TRBJ1-1; D is ambiguous. Germline V gene lookup returns CDR1 MNHNS and CDR2 SASEGT. The CDR3 extends over 13 amino acids. V dropped 0 bases and J dropped 3 bases, with 5 bases sitting between them. The CDR3 is CASSEAQHTEAFF. The CDR3 DNA reads as TGTGCCAGCAGTGAAGCGCAGCACACTGAAGCTTTCTTT.

The chain is built from TRBV4-1 and TRBJ2-3; D possibly corresponds to TRBD2 (6 bases). The CDR3 is 17 residues long. CDR1 and CDR2 (germline): MGHRA, YSYEKL. Trimming took 0 bases from V and 0 from J, leaving 13 bases between them. The CDR3 DNA is TGCGCCAGCAGCCAAGAACTGGGGACTGCTAGCACAGATACGCAGTATTTT. Its translation is CASSQELGTASTDTQYF.

The CDR3 loop reads CATFILVAGVGEETQYF. CDR3 coding DNA: TGTGCCACTTTCATCCTCGTAGCGGGAGTGGGGGAAGAGACCCAGTACTTC. This sequence joins TRBV9 and TRBJ2-5; 9 bases align to TRBD2. The CDR3 contains 17 residues. Germline CDR1 SGDLS, CDR2 YYNGEE. With V trimmed by 9 bases and J by 3 bases, 18 bases remained unmatched.

The chain employs TRBV15 and TRBJ1-1, with D perhaps TRBD1 (6 bases). Trimming stripped 4 bases from V and 0 bases from J, with 15 bases between. The germline V gene encodes CDR1 LNHNV and CDR2 YYDKDF (reference sequence). CDR3 length: 16 residues. DNA for the CDR3: TGTGCCACCAGCAAGGGGGAATGGGACTTGAACACTGAAGCTTTCTTT. Translating it yields CATSKGEWDLNTEAFF.

This chain uses TRBV4-2 with TRBJ2-3; 8 bases match TRBD1. CDR1 and CDR2 (germline): LGHNA, YNFKEQ. After removal of 4 bases from V and 1 base from J, the junction contained 13 bases not matched to a gene. The CDR3 contains 18 residues. The CDR3 region has the DNA TGTGCCAGCAGCCCAGGAGTGTTCAGGGGGCAAGGCACAGATACGCAGTATTTT. Translation: CASSPGVFRGQGTDTQYF.

This clone appeared once. The chain couples TRBV29-1 to TRBJ2-2; possibly TRBD2 for D (7 bases). The ends were cut back, 3 bases at V and 6 bases at J, with 11 bases in the middle. Germline assignment: CDR1 SQVTM and CDR2 ANQGSEA. The CDR3 is 13 residues long. CDR3: CSVEGGAAGELFF. CDR3 DNA sequence: TGCAGCGTTGAGGGGGGGGCCGCCGGGGAGCTGTTTTTT.